This T cell receptor beta chain was recorded in a study of T-cell memory formation after mild COVID-19 (dated by TCRdb to the early 2020s). Background on the whole study: TCR sequence clusters from the two donors were largely donor specific. Two young, previously healthy adult volunteers, one female and one male, were included in the cohort. In two donors, T-cell clones that expanded and contracted after mild COVID-19 were followed by sequencing TCRalpha and TCRbeta repertoires longitudinally.

PBMCs were isolated by Ficoll-Paque density gradient centrifugation. The full study reports these points: Contracting CD4+ clones were found mainly in CM and EM memory subsets, while CD8+ clones were enriched in EMRA. Clones contracting from day 15 to 85 had balanced CD4/CD8 phenotypes, while a second wave expanding from day 15 to 37 was biased towards CD4+. The second-wave clones that peaked on day 37 were not confirmed to be SARS-CoV-2 specific. Only a couple of mild cases were covered by the study, and larger cohorts that include severe cases with pre-infection samples were considered necessary. Some responding clones were detected in pre-infection memory, suggesting pre-existing cross-reactive memory T cells joined the SARS-CoV-2 response.

This clonotype was seen a few times. It has no known antigen specificity. Per-nucleotide qualities are absent, and no much larger clonotype sits a single base away. The V end loses 0 bases and the J end loses 4 bases, and a stretch of 11 bases separates them. According to the germline V gene, CDR1 reads SGHRS and CDR2 reads YFSETQ. From the cysteine through the valine, the CDR3 covers 14 amino acids. Only CDR3 DNA remains: 42 bases, in frame from the first base. The sequencer was an Illumina NovaSeq 6000. TCRalpha and TCRbeta cDNA libraries were built by 5'RACE with constant-segment primers, adding sample barcodes and unique molecular identifiers. Trizol reagent was used to extract RNA from every sample. The libraries were amplified in two PCR steps, and the second step added a second sample barcode and Illumina TruSeq adapters. Sequencing of libraries was performed on an Illumina NovaSeq with 2 x 150 bp paired-end reads. Per the original workflow: The reads were demultiplexed and collapsed into UMI-guided consensus sequences using migec v1.2.7. Using mixcr v2.1.11, the UMI consensuses were aligned to TRA and TRB V and J templates and assembled into clonotypes. Expanded or contracted clonotypes were those called significant by both edgeR and NoisET, with noise models trained on biological replicates. For edgeR calls, a false discovery rate-adjusted p below 0.01 and a log2 fold-change threshold of 1 were applied. PCA with hierarchical clustering of max-normalized trajectories of the 1000 most abundant clonotypes was used as exploratory dynamics analysis. Each responding clone was given a CD4 or CD8 phenotype based on the CD4+ and CD8+ repertoires, which had been sequenced separately. The public reads were reprocessed in TCRdb via fastp at Q25 and MiXCR, keeping in-frame beta chains. Each entry is one CDR3 protein sequence, shown with its most common DNA and genes. These V and J calls are TCRdb output, not the study's own analysis. In all, the sample holds about 340,000 distinct CDR3 sequences, and over 10% of those were seen once. The ten largest make up about 20% of the sample.

Sample: PBMCs or a T cell subset sorted from them (not recorded which). The V gene is TRBV5-1 and the J gene is TRBJ2-7; possibly the D gene is TRBD2, per 6 matching bases. This TCR was recovered from a man younger than 30 who had mild COVID-19 (a few samples of this study predate the infection). The sample titles of this study are shuffled in the database, so cell type and time point are left out; the donor was told from shared clones. CDR3 reads: CASSLEAAGYEQYV. Here is the DNA: TGCGCCAGCAGCTTGGAAGCTGCGGGATACGAGCAGTACGTC.